The source of this T cell receptor beta chain is a study of OX40 agonist ivuxolimab in advanced cancers. At the level of the study: In this trial design, patients received ivuxolimab intravenously at 0.01 to 10 mg/kg every 2 weeks.

Sampling of blood occurred at baseline, cycle 4 day 1, and cycle 7 day 1. Libraries were prepared by immunoSEQ multiplex PCR; TCRdb keeps only in-frame clonotypes and omits some of them. The sample holds around 20,000 clones; approximately 80% are singletons and the top ten take around 31%. Trimming removed 8 bases from V and 4 bases from J; junction bases left unmatched: 5. CDR3 length equals 14 residues. The germline V gene has CDR1 LNHDA and CDR2 SQIVND (reference sequence). The specimen comprised CD4+ or CD8+ T cells sorted from blood, sampled in a trial of the OX40 agonist ivuxolimab. J is TRBJ1-1 and V is TRBV19, with TRBD1 matching over 12 bases. The receptor was derived from an adult with an advanced solid tumor such as melanoma, head and neck, liver or kidney cancer. CDR3 residues: CASSGTGGGTEAFF. The DNA for the CDR3 is TGTGCCAGTTCCGGGACAGGGGGCGGCACTGAAGCTTTCTTT.